A single sample is the source of the 8 T cell receptor beta chains below, sequenced in a study of cytomegalovirus exposure and HLA in healthy donors. PCR involved 60 Vbeta and 13 Jbeta primers. Generated by immunoSEQ multiplex PCR, the TCRdb table keeps only in-frame clones and is missing some. The table lists under 200,000 clones, approximately 71% of them singletons. The sequenced material came from PBMCs. The receptors were sampled from a young woman in good health and CMV-seropositive.

The V call is TRBV4-1, the J call TRBJ2-5; tentatively, D is TRBD1 (5 bases). Judging by the DNA end, TRBJ2-7 fits better; the J call may be wrong. The germline gives CDR1 MGHRA, CDR2 YSYEKL. The CDR3 sequence is 19 residues long. CDR3 sequence reads: CASSPERPLGERSSYEQYF. In nucleotides, the CDR3 is TGCGCCAGCAGCCCAGAACGACCCCTAGGGGAACGGTCATCATACGAGCAGTACTTC.

The chain carries TRBV5-1 and TRBJ1-2, with 10 bases aligning to TRBD1. CDR3 size: 14 residues. V lost 5 bases, J lost 4 bases, and 5 bases stayed unmatched. CDR1 SGHRS and CDR2 YFSETQ come from the germline V gene. CDR3 loop: CASRMTGGGYGYTF. The CDR3 nucleotides read TGCGCCAGCAGAATGACAGGGGGCGGCTATGGCTACACCTTC.

The rearrangement joins TRBV6-5 to TRBJ1-5; D not certain. The V end was cut by 4 bases, the J end by 0 bases, with 4 bases between. The CDR3 loop spans 13 amino acids. Germline CDR1 MNHEY, CDR2 SVGAGI. The CDR3 loop is CASSFRSNQPQHF. In nucleotides, the CDR3 is TGTGCCAGCAGTTTCCGTAGCAATCAGCCCCAGCATTTT.

CDR3 region: CASSLHRGLNTEAFF. The CDR3 DNA is TGTGCCAGCAGTCTCCACAGGGGTTTGAACACTGAAGCTTTCTTT. The chain carries TRBV27 and TRBJ1-1; 7 bases match TRBD1. Germline V gives CDR1 MNHEY, CDR2 SMNVEV (reference sequence). This CDR3 is built from 15 residues. V shed 5 bases and J 0 bases; nucleotides not matched to a gene: 6.

This clone was found a few times. The CDR3 nucleotides read TGTGCCAGTAGTATAGATCTCCCCCAGGGGCAAGAGACCCAGTACTTC. This sequence encodes CASSIDLPQGQETQYF. The chain is built from TRBV19 and TRBJ2-5; D is possibly TRBD1 (6 bases). Trimming stripped 0 bases from V and 2 bases from J, with 13 bases between. There are 16 residues in the CDR3. Per germline, CDR1 LNHDA and CDR2 SQIVND (reference sequence).

The table lists this clone with a few counts. The chain uses TRBV12-5 and TRBJ2-7; D is possibly TRBD1 (6 bases). The CDR3 runs to 15 residues. CDR1 and CDR2 from the germline V gene are LGHNT and FRNRAP. The V and J ends lost 2 bases and 2 bases respectively, with 13 bases between them. DNA for the CDR3: TGTGCTAGTGGTTTGTCAGGGGTTCCTCCCTACGAGCAGTACTTC. Translating it yields CASGLSGVPPYEQYF.

V is TRBV4-3 and J is TRBJ2-2, with D maybe TRBD2 (7 bases). Trimming stripped 7 bases from V and 4 bases from J, with 16 bases between. Germline assignment: CDR1 LGHNA and CDR2 YSLEER. The CDR3 spans 15 residues. The CDR3 spells CASTGGQGGTGELFF. The DNA of the CDR3 is TGCGCCAGCACCGGGGGGCAGGGCGGCACCGGGGAGCTGTTTTTT.

This clone occurred a few times. The rearrangement uses TRBV4-1 and TRBJ1-3; a weak D match, TRBD1 (6 bases). The CDR3 extends over 15 amino acids. V was pared by 0 bases and J by 7 bases, with 13 bases between. CDR1 and CDR2 (germline): MGHRA, YSYEKL. The CDR3 coding sequence is TGCGCCAGCAGCCAAGAGGGGACAATAGGGAACACCATATATTTT. Its protein is CASSQEGTIGNTIYF.